The 18 T cell receptor beta chains reported below all come from one sample, sequenced in a study of blood T cell repertoires in COVID-19. Method: immunoSEQ multiplex PCR; TCRdb's copy keeps in-frame clones and lacks some. The sample contains some 290,000 clones, 90% of which appear only once. Sequences were obtained from PBMCs or T cells enriched from blood (not recorded which). The receptors derive from a woman under 40 who had been exposed to COVID-19.

The genes are TRBV7-9 and TRBJ1-4; 7 positions match TRBD1. This CDR3 has 16 residues. Germline lookup yields CDR1 SEHNR and CDR2 FQNEAQ (reference sequence). V was pared by 1 base and J by 7 bases, with 9 bases of the junction left unmatched. The CDR3 coding sequence is TGTGCCAGCAGCTTAGGAAGACAGGGACCGGGTGAAAAACTGTTTTTT. Amino acids: CASSLGRQGPGEKLFF. Full variable domain (rest looked up from reference TRBV7-9 and TRBJ1-4): DTGVSQNPRHKITKRGQNVTFRCDPISEHNRLYWYRQTLGQGPEFLTYFQNEAQLEKSRLLSDRFSAERPKGSFSTLEIQRTEQGDSAMYLCASSLGRQGPGEKLFFGSGTQLSVL.

The chain links TRBV5-1 to TRBJ1-2; maybe TRBD1 (5 bases). The CDR3 has 15 amino acids. Germline V gives CDR1 SGHRS, CDR2 YFSETQ. The V end lost 0 bases, the J end lost 4 bases, and 13 bases lay between the germline ends. The CDR3 loop reads CASSLGGIAPYGYTF. In nucleotides, the CDR3 is TGCGCCAGCAGCTTGGGGGGCATAGCTCCCTATGGCTACACCTTC.

The genes are TRBV2 and TRBJ2-3; 11 nucleotides align to TRBD1. Germline trimming cut 4 bases from V and 2 bases from J; bases unmatched to any gene: 2. This CDR3 is 15 amino acids long. CDR1 SNHLY and CDR2 FYNNEI come from the germline V gene. The CDR3 bases are TGTGCCAGCAGTGGGACAGGGGGCAACACAGATACGCAGTATTTT. It codes for CASSGTGGNTDTQYF.

The chain recombines TRBV5-1 with TRBJ1-1, with D possibly TRBD1 on 6 matching bases. V was shortened by 2 bases and J by 1 base, with 9 bases between the two germline ends. The CDR3 consists of 14 residues. CDR1 is SGHRS and CDR2 is YFSETQ in the germline V gene. The CDR3 region has the DNA TGCGCCAGCAGCTTTGGGACACCGAACACTGAAGCTTTCTTT. This encodes CASSFGTPNTEAFF.

The CDR3 region has the DNA TGTGCCAGCAGCCCGACAGCAACTAATGAAAAACTGTTTTTT. Translation gives CASSPTATNEKLFF. The J gene is TRBJ1-4, the V gene TRBV2; D might be TRBD1 (5 bases). CDR1 SNHLY and CDR2 FYNNEI come from the germline V gene. CDR3 size: 14 residues. V lost 6 bases, J lost 0 bases, and 8 bases lay in between. The whole variable domain, filled in from reference TRBV2 and TRBJ1-4, reads EPEVTQTPSHQVTQMGQEVILRCVPISNHLYFYWYRQILGQKVEFLVSFYNNEISEKSEIFDDQFSVERPDGSNFTLKIRSTKLEDSAMYFCASSPTATNEKLFFGSGTQLSVL.

The J gene is TRBJ1-1, the V gene TRBV2, with 7 bases matching TRBD1. Germline assignment: CDR1 SNHLY and CDR2 FYNNEI. The J segment lost 8 bases and the V segment lost 6 bases, leaving 12 bases of the junction unmatched. This CDR3 region has 14 residues. The chain's CDR3 is CASRYDREGGEAFF. The CDR3, as DNA: TGTGCCAGCAGATACGACAGGGAAGGAGGAGAAGCTTTCTTT.

The V call is TRBV20-1, the J call TRBJ2-1; the D is unclear. V lost 6 bases and J lost 5, with 2 bases in between. The length of the CDR3 is 9 residues. Germline-derived CDR1 and CDR2 are DFQATT and SNEGSKA (reference sequence). Here the CDR3 reads CSANNEQFF. CDR3 sequence (DNA): TGCAGTGCCAACAATGAGCAGTTCTTC.

This clone was picked up a small number of times. The J gene is TRBJ1-4, the V gene TRBV5-1; D possibly corresponds to TRBD1 (6 bases). In germline, CDR1 is SGHRS, CDR2 YFSETQ. Deletions cut 2 bases from V and 3 bases from J, with 11 bases between. This CDR3 is 15 amino acids long. CDR3 bases: TGCGCCAGCAGCTTTCAAGGACAGTCTAATGAAAAACTGTTTTTT. This sequence encodes CASSFQGQSNEKLFF.

The rearrangement uses TRBV30 and TRBJ1-2; no clear D gene. The germline V gene has CDR1 GTSNPN and CDR2 SVGIG (reference sequence). Trimming stripped 6 bases from V and 9 bases from J, with 11 bases between. The CDR3 totals 10 residues. The CDR3 sequence is CACDRCSYTF. The CDR3 region has the DNA TGTGCCTGTGATCGGTGTAGCTACACCTTC.

The V call is TRBV19, the J call TRBJ1-5; 10 bases align to TRBD1. The CDR3 length is 19 residues. The J segment lost 0 bases and the V segment lost 4 bases, leaving 12 bases of the junction unmatched. CDR1 and CDR2 from the germline V gene are LNHDA and SQIVND (reference sequence). CDR3 residues: CASSRGVGQGTGSNQPQHF. DNA of the CDR3: TGTGCCAGTAGTAGAGGGGTGGGACAGGGGACCGGTAGCAATCAGCCCCAGCATTTT.

The chain is built from TRBV6-5 and TRBJ1-2; the match to TRBD1 covers 7 bases. This CDR3 is built from 14 residues. Looked up from germline, CDR1 is MNHEY and CDR2 is SVGAGI. V was clipped by 6 bases and J by 7 bases; unmatched bases: 11. CDR3 region: CASRPPGQQPGYTF. The CDR3 coding sequence is TGTGCCAGCAGACCCCCGGGACAGCAGCCTGGCTACACCTTC.

The V and J genes are TRBV18 and TRBJ1-2; TRBD1 agrees at 7 bases. This CDR3 contains 16 residues. The V gene's germline CDR1 is KGHSH and CDR2 LQKENI. V was clipped by 0 bases and J by 4 bases; unmatched bases: 8. The CDR3 region has the DNA TGTGCCAGCTCACCACCGGGACAGAAGGGGTCCTATGGCTACACCTTC. Encoded protein: CASSPPGQKGSYGYTF.

This chain links TRBV19 with TRBJ1-3; 9 bases are a match to TRBD1. Germline CDR1 is LNHDA and CDR2 is SQIVND (reference sequence). The CDR3 has 16 amino acids. V was clipped by 3 bases and J by 3 bases; unmatched bases: 6. The CDR3: CASSIPQGANGNTIYF. CDR3 coding DNA: TGTGCCAGTAGTATCCCACAGGGGGCGAATGGAAACACCATATATTTT.

The rearrangement joins TRBV7-6 to TRBJ1-1; a possible D gene is TRBD1 (5 bases). The CDR3 runs to 16 residues. The V end lost 5 bases, the J end lost 6 bases, and 22 bases lay between the germline ends. Germline CDR1 is SGHVS and CDR2 is FNYEAQ. In DNA, the CDR3 is TGTGCCAGCAGCCCTACCGGGGGAGGCAGGGCCTCTGAAGCTTTCTTT. It is translated as CASSPTGGGRASEAFF.

V usage is TRBV19 and J usage is TRBJ1-3, with TRBD1 as a possible D gene (6 bases). V gave up 9 bases and J gave up 0 bases, with 12 bases separating them. The CDR3 runs to 14 residues. CDR1 LNHDA and CDR2 SQIVND come from the germline V gene (reference sequence). DNA for the CDR3: TGTGCCAGCCGACAGGCCGCCTCTGGAAACACCATATATTTT. Protein sequence: CASRQAASGNTIYF.

V usage is TRBV4-1 and J usage is TRBJ2-7; 10 nucleotides match TRBD2. The germline gives CDR1 MGHRA, CDR2 YSYEKL. V lost 4 bases, J lost 4 bases, and 7 bases stayed unmatched. The CDR3 totals 15 residues. In DNA, the CDR3 is TGCGCCAGCAGCCCGCTGACTAGCGGGTCGTACGAGCAGTACTTC. Its protein product is CASSPLTSGSYEQYF.

The rearrangement links TRBV2 to TRBJ2-7; the match to TRBD1 covers 8 bases. Germline trimming cut 6 bases from V and 10 bases from J; bases unmatched to any gene: 8. From germline, CDR1 is SNHLY and CDR2 FYNNEI. The CDR3 sequence is 12 residues long. In nucleotides, the CDR3 is TGTGCCAGCAGGATAAAGGACAGGGTTCAGTACTTC. It specifies CASRIKDRVQYF.

V and J are TRBV27 and TRBJ1-4, with D possibly TRBD1 on 5 matching bases. Between the trimmed V and J ends, which lost 0 bases and 6 bases, there was a span of 20 bases. CDR3 length: 18 residues. Germline V CDR1 and CDR2: MNHEY, SMNVEV (reference sequence). This CDR3 is CASSLSGGKNGDDEKLFF. CDR3 sequence (DNA): TGTGCCAGCAGTTTATCGGGGGGAAAGAACGGAGATGATGAAAAACTGTTTTTT.